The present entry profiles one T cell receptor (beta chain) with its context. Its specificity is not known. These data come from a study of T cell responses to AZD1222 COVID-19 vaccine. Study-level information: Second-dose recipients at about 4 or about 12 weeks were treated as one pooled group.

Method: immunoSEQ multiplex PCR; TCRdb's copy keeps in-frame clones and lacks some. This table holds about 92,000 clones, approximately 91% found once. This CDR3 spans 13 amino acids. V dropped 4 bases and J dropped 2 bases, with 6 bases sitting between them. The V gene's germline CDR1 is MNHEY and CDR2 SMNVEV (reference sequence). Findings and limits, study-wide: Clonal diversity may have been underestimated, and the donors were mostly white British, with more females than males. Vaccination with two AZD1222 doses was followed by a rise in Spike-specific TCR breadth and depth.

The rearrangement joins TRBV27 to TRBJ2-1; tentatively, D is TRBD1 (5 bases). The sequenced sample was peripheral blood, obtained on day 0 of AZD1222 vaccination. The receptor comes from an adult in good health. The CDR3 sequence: CASSWTTYNEQFF. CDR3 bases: TGTGCCAGCAGTTGGACAACCTACAATGAGCAGTTCTTC.